The sequence of this T cell receptor (beta chain) was determined in a study of T cell repertoires in cytomegalovirus infection. Study at large: Both CMV infection and a matching HLA type were indicated by public TCR beta signatures. Study results and limitations: Identification of carriers of CMV plus the relevant HLA was performed using cumulative public TCR beta family frequency. The ex vivo response was dominated by HLA-C-restricted CMV-specific TCR beta clonotypes.

The trim removed 8 bases at V and 3 bases at J, leaving 12 bases unmatched. CDR1 and CDR2 (germline): MNHNS, SASEGT. This CDR3 comprises 16 residues. TCRdb recomputed calls from the reads with MiXCR, one row per CDR3 protein. Here the sample spans some 320,000 distinct CDR3 sequences, over 7.5% being singletons. On this clonotype: The target antigen is unknown.

Sequenced input: PBMCs. The chain is built from TRBV6-1 and TRBJ2-1, with TRBD1 identical over 8 bases. The sequence came from a human donor in good health (CMV status not recorded). Some clones in this sample may be carry-over from other donors' samples. CDR3 nucleotide sequence: TGTGCCAGCGGTGGGACAGGCGTACGGAGCTACAATGAGCAGTTCTTC. Its protein product is CASGGTGVRSYNEQFF.